What follows are 8 T cell receptor beta chains derived from one specimen sequenced in a study of T cell responses to AZD1222 COVID-19 vaccine. Here immunoSEQ multiplex PCR was the method, and the copy in TCRdb shows in-frame clones only, minus some. Of about 110,000 clones listed, roughly nine tenths are singletons. The sequences come from peripheral blood, collected on day 0 of MenACWY control vaccination. Receptors originate from an adult in good health.

V is TRBV5-6 and J is TRBJ1-2; possibly TRBD1 for D (6 bases). Germline assignment: CDR1 SGHDT and CDR2 YYEEEE. Trimming took off 0 bases at V and 8 bases at J, with 14 bases between the two ends. The CDR3 runs 14 residues. For the CDR3, the DNA is TGTGCCAGCAGCTTGGGGGACACCACTGGGGGCTACACCTTC. Encoded protein: CASSLGDTTGGYTF.

The rearrangement uses TRBV19 and TRBJ1-1, with a tentative D call TRBD1 (5 bases). From germline, CDR1 is LNHDA and CDR2 SQIVND (reference sequence). Trimming removed 3 bases from V and 1 base from J, with 18 bases in between. The CDR3 contains 17 residues. The CDR3: CASSIWGPKKGNTEAFF. CDR3 nucleotides: TGTGCCAGTAGTATTTGGGGCCCCAAAAAGGGGAACACTGAAGCTTTCTTT. Filled out from reference TRBV19 and TRBJ1-1, the complete variable domain reads DGGITQSPKYLFRKEGQNVTLSCEQNLNHDAMYWYRQDPGQGLRLIYYSQIVNDFQKGDIAEGYSVSREKKESFPLTVTSAQKNPTAFYLCASSIWGPKKGNTEAFFGQGTRLTVV.

This CDR3 is CASSLVANTEAFF. In DNA, the CDR3 is TGTGCCAGCAGTTTAGTGGCGAACACTGAAGCTTTCTTT. The chain joins TRBV12-3 or TRBV12-4 to TRBJ1-1; no firm D call. V was pared by 1 base and J by 1 base, with 4 bases between. The CDR3 length is 13 residues.

The chain combines TRBV11-3 with TRBJ2-1; D is uncertain. The CDR3 runs to 15 residues. Trimming shortened V by 4 bases and J by 2 bases, and 12 bases separated the two germline ends. In germline, CDR1 is SGHNT, CDR2 YENEEA. Here the CDR3 reads CASSSGGVPYNEQFF. As DNA, the CDR3 is TGTGCCAGCAGCTCCGGTGGGGTCCCCTACAATGAGCAGTTCTTC.

This chain uses TRBV5-4 with TRBJ1-3; possible D gene TRBD1, 5 bases. V lost 4 bases and J lost 7, with 18 bases in between. Germline loops: CDR1 SGHNT, CDR2 YYREEE (reference sequence). This CDR3 has 15 amino acids. The CDR3 DNA follows: TGTGCCAGCAGCCATAGAGGGCAGGGCAAGAACACCATATATTTT. Its protein is CASSHRGQGKNTIYF.

CDR3 sequence (DNA): TGTGCCAGCAGCCCCTGGGGGGGGCACACCGGGGAGCTGTTTTTT. It translates to CASSPWGGHTGELFF. This chain joins TRBV3-1 (or the pseudogene TRBV3-2) and TRBJ2-2; D is perhaps TRBD2 (7 bases). V was cut by 4 bases and J by 3 bases, with 12 bases left in between. Germline V gene lookup returns CDR1 LGHDT and CDR2 YNNKEL (reference sequence). The CDR3 is 15 residues long.

The CDR3 DNA is TGTGCCAGCGGAGAAGCAATCAATGTCGGCACTGAAGCTTTCTTT. Translating it yields CASGEAINVGTEAFF. The rearrangement uses TRBV21-1 and TRBJ1-1. TRBV21-1 is shown as a pseudogene. The CDR3 extends over 15 amino acids.

The genes are TRBV5-1 and TRBJ1-2, with TRBD1 matching over 7 bases. The germline CDR1 and CDR2 sequences are SGHRS and YFSETQ. The junction had 7 bases not matched to a gene; V was cut back by 0 bases and J by 8 bases. The CDR3 length is 14 residues. For the CDR3, the DNA is TGCGCCAGCAGCTTGGTCCAGGGGGTTGGCGGCTACACCTTC. Translation gives CASSLVQGVGGYTF.